This T cell receptor (beta chain) was recorded in a study of blood T cell repertoires in COVID-19. About the research overall: T cells, B-cell-depleted T cells, or PBMCs supplied cDNA or gDNA.

Per the original data handling: From reference gene primer amplification, estimates of nucleated cell counts were derived. Sequencing was performed with immunoSEQ multiplex PCR; in TCRdb, only in-frame clones are kept and a portion is missing. The DNA gave D and trimming, while V, J and clone size come from that table. The data contain approximately 200,000 clones, about 86% of them singletons. Participants, 18 to 89 years old, spanned approximately 25 US areas. Before they entered the study, exposed participants had met a COVID-19 case within 2 weeks. J was trimmed by 3 bases and V by 3 bases; bases with no gene match: 10. Germline assignment: CDR1 GTSNPN and CDR2 SVGIG (reference sequence). There are 15 residues in the CDR3.

The sequence came from a woman in her 30s who had been exposed to COVID-19. Material: PBMCs or T cells enriched from blood (not recorded which). V is TRBV30 and J is TRBJ2-7; 8 positions match TRBD2. The CDR3 loop reads CAWSAPGTSYYEQYF. The DNA of the CDR3 is TGTGCCTGGAGCGCCCCCGGGACTAGTTACTACGAGCAGTACTTC.